This T cell receptor beta chain originates from a study of blood T cell repertoires in COVID-19. Turning to the study itself: Spain, Italy and the United States supplied samples that represented acute and convalescent COVID-19.

Per the original methods: Reference gene primer amplification yielded estimated nucleated cell counts. Assay: immunoSEQ multiplex PCR; the TCRdb copy retains only in-frame clones and omits some. The DNA gave D and trimming, while V, J and clone size come from that table. The repertoire holds about 130,000 clones, with roughly three quarters as singletons. It was during active infection that Seattle patients were enrolled and then longitudinally followed. The CDR3 sequence is 14 residues long. Trimming took off 2 bases at V and 0 bases at J, with 9 bases between the two ends. Germline V gives CDR1 GTSNPN, CDR2 SVGIG (reference sequence).

This TCR was sampled from a woman aged 70-85 years with COVID-19, enrolled during active disease. V gene TRBV30 combines with J gene TRBJ2-3; a possible D gene is TRBD2 (5 bases). The sequencing sample was made of peripheral blood. The CDR3 region is CAWSPGGSTDTQYF. Here the CDR3 DNA reads TGTGCCTGGAGTCCAGGCGGGAGCACAGATACGCAGTATTTT.